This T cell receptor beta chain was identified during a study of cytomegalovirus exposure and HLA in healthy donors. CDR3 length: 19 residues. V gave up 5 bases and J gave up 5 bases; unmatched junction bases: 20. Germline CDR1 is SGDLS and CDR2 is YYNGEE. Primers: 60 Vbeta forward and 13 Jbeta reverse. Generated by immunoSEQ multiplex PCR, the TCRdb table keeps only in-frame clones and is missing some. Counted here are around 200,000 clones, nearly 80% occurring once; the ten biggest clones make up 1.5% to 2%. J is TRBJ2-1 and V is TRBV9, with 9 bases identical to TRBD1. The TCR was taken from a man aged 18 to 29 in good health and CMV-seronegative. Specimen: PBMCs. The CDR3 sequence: CASSPDRGAPLPLNNEQFF. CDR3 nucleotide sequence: TGTGCCAGCAGTCCGGACAGGGGCGCCCCCCTTCCCCTCAACAATGAGCAGTTCTTC.